Below, 22 T cell receptor beta chains from the same sample are listed, as sequenced in a study of T-cell memory formation after mild COVID-19. TCRdb redid the calling of the 5' RACE reads with MiXCR, one entry per CDR3 protein. The sample shows about 260,000 distinct CDR3 sequences, over 7% of them seen only once. Source material: PBMCs or a T cell subset sorted from them (not recorded which). All receptors derive from a man younger than 35 who had mild COVID-19 (a few samples of this study predate the infection). Cell type and time point are not known.

This clonotype came up a few times. The gene calls are TRBV5-5 and TRBJ1-5; a possible D gene is TRBD1 (5 bases). The length of the CDR3 is 14 residues. Germline V gene data show CDR1 as SGHKS and CDR2 as YYEKEE (reference sequence). The V end was cut by 4 bases, the J end by 1 base, with 9 bases between. CDR3 DNA sequence: TGTGCCAGCAGCAAAGGGACGAGCAATCAGCCCCAGCATTTT. This codes for CASSKGTSNQPQHF.

The chain links TRBV27 to TRBJ2-2; D is perhaps TRBD1 (6 bases). Trimming removed 3 bases at V and 4 bases at J, with 15 bases between. Germline CDR1 and CDR2: MNHEY and SMNVEV (reference sequence). This CDR3 has 16 residues. The CDR3 loop is CASSFQSPRGTGELFF. DNA for the CDR3: TGTGCCAGCAGTTTCCAATCTCCCAGGGGCACCGGGGAGCTGTTTTTT.

The chain uses TRBV27 and TRBJ2-3; D remains ambiguous. This CDR3 region has 14 residues. CDR1 and CDR2 (germline): MNHEY, SMNVEV (reference sequence). Trimming removed 6 bases from V and 5 bases from J, with 15 bases in between. CDR3 amino acids: CASSPRASVDTQYF. The CDR3, as DNA: TGTGCCAGCAGCCCTAGGGCTAGTGTAGATACGCAGTATTTT.

This clonotype was detected ten times or more. J is TRBJ2-3 and V is TRBV6-2 or TRBV6-3; TRBD2 might be the D (6 bases). V lost 6 bases to trimming and J lost 0 bases, with 10 bases between them. The CDR3 contains 14 residues. Germline V gene lookup returns CDR1 MNHEY and CDR2 SVGEGT. CDR3 nucleotide sequence: TGTGCCAGCAGACTTGGGACTAGCACAGATACGCAGTATTTT. Translating gives CASRLGTSTDTQYF.

This clonotype was detected only a few times. The rearrangement links TRBV25-1 to TRBJ2-7, with D tentatively TRBD1 (5 bases). This CDR3 has 10 residues. The germline CDR1 and CDR2 sequences are MGHDK and SYGVNS. Trimming took off 11 bases at V and 1 base at J, with 6 bases between the two ends. The CDR3 nucleotides are TGTGCCGCAGGGTCCTACGAGCAGTACTTC. This codes for CAAGSYEQYF.

This clonotype has a handful of counts. The V and J genes are TRBV5-5 and TRBJ2-3, with D perhaps TRBD2 (6 bases). V was clipped by 0 bases and J by 4 bases, with 12 bases between them. Germline-derived CDR1 and CDR2 are SGHKS and YYEKEE (reference sequence). The CDR3 totals 15 residues. The CDR3 coding sequence is TGTGCCAGCAGCTTGGGGCGGGGAGGCGCAGATACGCAGTATTTT. Protein: CASSLGRGGADTQYF.

This clonotype was counted at least ten times. The V gene is TRBV6-2 or TRBV6-3, the J gene TRBJ2-7, with 7 bases aligning to TRBD1. The V and J ends lost 10 bases and 5 bases, in that order; junction bases with no gene match: 5. The CDR3 length is 11 residues. In germline, CDR1 is MNHEY, CDR2 SVGEGT. In DNA form, the CDR3 reads TGTGCCACCCGACAGGGAGACGAGCAGTACGTC. The encoded protein is CATRQGDEQYV.

The rearrangement joins TRBV5-1 to TRBJ2-1; D is unclear. Trimming left V 1 base short and J 6 bases short, with 8 bases between. The CDR3 sequence is 13 residues long. Germline CDR1 and CDR2: SGHRS and YFSETQ. The CDR3 reads CASSLFQRNEQFF. The CDR3 nucleotides read TGCGCCAGCAGCTTGTTTCAGCGCAATGAGCAGTTCTTC.

The table lists this clonotype with a few counts. The chain couples TRBV11-2 to TRBJ2-3; D gene uncertain. V dropped 0 bases and J dropped 0 bases, with 13 bases sitting between them. The germline CDR1 and CDR2 sequences are SGHAT and FQNNGV. The length of the CDR3 is 17 residues. CDR3: CASSLDGSGLSTDTQYF. CDR3 sequence (DNA): TGTGCCAGCAGCTTAGATGGGTCGGGCTTAAGCACAGATACGCAGTATTTT. Combining the CDR3 with reference TRBV11-2 and TRBJ2-3 gives the whole variable domain EAGVAQSPRYKIIEKRQSVAFWCNPISGHATLYWYQQILGQGPKLLIQFQNNGVVDDSQLPKDRFSAERLKGVDSTLKIQPAKLEDSAVYLCASSLDGSGLSTDTQYFGPGTRLTVL.

This clonotype was seen many times. V and J are TRBV28 and TRBJ2-5; D could derive from TRBD1 or TRBD2 (7 bases each). Looked up from germline, CDR1 is MDHEN and CDR2 is SYDVKM. V dropped 10 bases and J dropped 10 bases, with 28 bases sitting between them. The CDR3 consists of 15 residues. The CDR3 here is CANYLQGGPQVSQYF. DNA of the CDR3: TGTGCCAACTATCTCCAGGGGGGGCCCCAAGTGAGCCAGTACTTC.

This clonotype was picked up a small number of times. This rearrangement joins TRBV5-4 to TRBJ2-7, with TRBD1 matching over 8 bases. CDR3 size: 15 residues. Looked up from germline, CDR1 is SGHNT and CDR2 is YYREEE (reference sequence). V trimming: 3 bases; J trimming: 5 bases; junction bases outside the gene matches: 10. The CDR3 DNA reads TGTGCCAGCAGCTGGGACAGGAGCTTCGGAAACGAGCAGTACTTC. Its protein product is CASSWDRSFGNEQYF. Filled out from reference TRBV5-4 and TRBJ2-7, the complete variable domain reads ETGVTQSPTHLIKTRGQQVTLRCSSQSGHNTVSWYQQALGQGPQFIFQYYREEENGRGNFPPRFSGLQFPNYSSELNVNALELDDSALYLCASSWDRSFGNEQYFGPGTRLTVT.

This clonotype was counted only a few times. V and J are TRBV3-1 and TRBJ2-5; the D call may be TRBD1 or TRBD2 (5 bases each). V was shortened by 4 bases and J by 3 bases, with 12 bases between the two germline ends. The CDR3 length is 14 residues. Germline CDR1 reads LGHDT; CDR2 reads YNNKEL (reference sequence). CDR3 DNA sequence: TGTGCCAGCAGCCCGACGGGACGGGAAGAGACCCAGTACTTC. It translates to CASSPTGREETQYF.

This clonotype was seen at least ten times. This chain connects TRBV7-9 to TRBJ1-1, with D uncertain. CDR1 is SEHNR, CDR2 FQNEAQ, per germline (reference sequence). This CDR3 has 16 amino acids. V dropped 2 bases and J dropped 4 bases, with 17 bases sitting between them. The CDR3 loop reads CASSLPGLLLGTEAFF. CDR3 in DNA: TGTGCCAGCAGCTTACCAGGACTCTTACTGGGCACTGAAGCTTTCTTT.

The table lists this clonotype with a few counts. The chain has TRBV5-1 and TRBJ2-7; TRBD2 aligns across 8 bases. There are 15 residues in the CDR3. With V trimmed by 7 bases and J by 0 bases, 9 bases remained unmatched. Germline values: CDR1 SGHRS, CDR2 YFSETQ. This CDR3 reads CASSFSSGPSYEQYV. CDR3 bases: TGCGCCAGCTCATTTTCTAGCGGGCCCTCCTACGAGCAGTACGTC.

This clonotype occurred many times. The genes are TRBV5-1 and TRBJ2-4, with D perhaps matching TRBD1 or TRBD2 (5 bases each). The CDR3 has 16 residues. The germline V gene encodes CDR1 SGHRS and CDR2 YFSETQ. Between the trimmed V and J ends, which lost 4 bases and 6 bases, there was a span of 20 bases. CDR3 amino acids: CASSPEGPPAGNIQYF. CDR3 coding DNA: TGCGCCAGCAGCCCCGAGGGACCGCCCGCGGGAAACATTCAGTACTTC.

This clonotype was counted only a few times. V usage is TRBV5-1 and J usage is TRBJ2-5; D unclear. The CDR3 loop spans 14 amino acids. V shed 2 bases and J shed 0 bases, with 8 bases lying between them. Germline V CDR1 and CDR2: SGHRS, YFSETQ. In DNA, the CDR3 is TGCGCCAGCAGCTTATTGGGAAACCAAGAGACCCAGTACTTC. Translated, it gives CASSLLGNQETQYF.

V gene TRBV7-9 combines with J gene TRBJ2-5; tentatively, D is TRBD1 (6 bases). CDR3 length equals 14 residues. CDR1 is SEHNR, CDR2 FQNEAQ, per germline (reference sequence). V shed 2 bases and J shed 2 bases, with 9 bases lying between them. The CDR3 region has the DNA TGTGCCAGCAGCTTATTCCAGGGGCAAGAGACCCAGTACTTC. This codes for CASSLFQGQETQYF.

This chain links TRBV6-5 with TRBJ2-7; TRBD1 matches at 8 bases. Looked up from germline, CDR1 is MNHEY and CDR2 is SVGAGI. This CDR3 spans 15 amino acids. V dropped 2 bases and J dropped 6; count of bases not matched to a gene: 9. In DNA, the CDR3 is TGTGCCAGCAGTTACATCACAGGGGGTTTCTCCGAGCAGTACTTC. Its translation is CASSYITGGFSEQYF.

The CDR3 spells CSARHRSDTQYF. CDR3 DNA sequence: TGCAGTGCTAGACACAGATCAGATACGCAGTATTTT. This rearrangement joins TRBV20-1 to TRBJ2-3; D is unclear. Germline V gives CDR1 DFQATT, CDR2 SNEGSKA (reference sequence). V lost 2 bases, J lost 4 bases, and 7 bases lay in between. This CDR3 is 12 amino acids long.

This clonotype was observed a handful of times. CDR3 bases: TGTGCCAGCAGCTGGGACCGCCGGGGCTCGGAAAAACTGTTTTTT. Translation gives CASSWDRRGSEKLFF. This chain joins TRBV5-8 and TRBJ1-4; D may be TRBD1 (5 bases). Germline CDR1 reads SGHTS; CDR2 reads YDEGEE. This CDR3 contains 15 residues. V was pared by 3 bases and J by 8 bases, with 17 bases between.

Only a few counts were recorded for this clonotype. The chain employs TRBV20-1 and TRBJ2-4; 9 positions match TRBD1. J gave up 9 bases and V 7 bases, and 7 bases lay outside the gene matches. Germline CDR1 DFQATT, CDR2 SNEGSKA (reference sequence). This CDR3 contains 12 residues. This chain's CDR3 is CSVAGQGAIQYF. CDR3 nucleotide sequence: TGCAGTGTGGCGGGACAGGGTGCCATTCAGTACTTC.

The chain carries TRBV20-1 and TRBJ2-2, with 7 bases lining up with TRBD2. The CDR3 contains 17 residues. Per germline, CDR1 DFQATT and CDR2 SNEGSKA (reference sequence). The V gene end was trimmed by 0 bases and the J gene end by 2 bases; junction bases not matched to a gene: 9. CDR3 region: CSARDRDYPLNTGELFF. CDR3 nucleotide sequence: TGCAGTGCTAGAGATAGGGACTACCCCCTTAACACCGGGGAGCTGTTTTTT.